Following are 10 T cell receptor beta chains from one sample sequenced in a study of OX40 agonist ivuxolimab in advanced cancers. Some clones are missing from TCRdb's copy, which holds only in-frame ones; the method was immunoSEQ multiplex PCR. Among 70,000 or so clones listed, roughly 90% were seen once. The material sequenced was CD4+ or CD8+ T cells sorted from blood, taken in a trial of the OX40 agonist ivuxolimab. The source of these receptors is an adult with an advanced solid tumor such as melanoma, head and neck, liver or kidney cancer.

The J gene is TRBJ1-6, the V gene TRBV5-5; 7 bases are a match to TRBD1. CDR1 and CDR2 from the germline V gene are SGHKS and YYEKEE (reference sequence). The V gene end was trimmed by 2 bases and the J gene end by 0 bases; junction bases not matched to a gene: 11. The CDR3 has 19 amino acids. CDR3 loop: CASSFDRASLSSYNSPLHF. Here the CDR3 DNA reads TGTGCCAGCAGCTTTGACAGGGCCTCCCTGAGCTCCTATAATTCACCCCTCCACTTT.

The V call is TRBV29-1, the J call TRBJ1-2, with D uncertain. V lost 4 bases and J lost 6, with 6 bases in between. There are 10 residues in the CDR3. Looked up from germline, CDR1 is SQVTM and CDR2 is ANQGSEA. CDR3 nucleotides: TGCAGCGTTGGATTTAATGGCTACACCTTC. Translation gives CSVGFNGYTF. Full variable domain (remainder filled in from reference TRBV29-1 and TRBJ1-2): SAVISQKPSRDICQRGTSLTIQCQVDSQVTMMFWYRQQPGQSLTLIATANQGSEATYESGFVIDKFPISRPNLTFSTLTVSNMSPEDSSIYLCSVGFNGYTFGSGTRLTVV.

The chain employs TRBV27 and TRBJ2-7; D might be TRBD2 (6 bases). Trimming took 7 bases from V and 3 from J, leaving 13 bases between them. The length of the CDR3 is 13 residues. Germline V lookup: CDR1 MNHEY, CDR2 SMNVEV (reference sequence). Here the CDR3 reads CASTPMGGYEQYF. The CDR3 coding sequence is TGTGCCAGCACCCCTATGGGGGGCTACGAGCAGTACTTC.

The chain combines TRBV29-1 with TRBJ2-7; D gene ambiguous. The CDR3 is 15 amino acids. Deletions cut 4 bases from V and 3 bases from J, with 19 bases between. The germline gives CDR1 SQVTM, CDR2 ANQGSEA. DNA for the CDR3: TGCAGCGTTGTTTCCTCATCGGGTCAGTACTACGAGCAGTACTTC. It encodes CSVVSSSGQYYEQYF.

The chain combines TRBV27 with TRBJ2-4, with D maybe TRBD1 (5 bases). Germline loops: CDR1 MNHEY, CDR2 SMNVEV (reference sequence). V shed 5 bases and J shed 0 bases, with 8 bases lying between them. This CDR3 is built from 14 residues. The CDR3 bases are TGTGCCAGCAGTCGGCAGGGAGCCAAAAACATTCAGTACTTC. Encoded protein: CASSRQGAKNIQYF.

The V call is TRBV19, the J call TRBJ1-1; 7 bases are a match to TRBD1. CDR1 is LNHDA and CDR2 is SQIVND in the germline V gene (reference sequence). J was trimmed by 4 bases and V by 5 bases; bases with no gene match: 4. The CDR3 has 13 amino acids. The CDR3 nucleotides read TGTGCCAGTAGTTACAGGGGACCCACTGAAGCTTTCTTT. Translation: CASSYRGPTEAFF.

The V call is TRBV2, the J call TRBJ1-5; D may be TRBD1 (5 bases). Trimming took off 6 bases at V and 4 bases at J, with 7 bases between the two ends. The V gene's germline CDR1 is SNHLY and CDR2 FYNNEI. The CDR3 is 12 amino acids. The CDR3 sequence: CASRTANQPQHF. The CDR3 DNA reads as TGTGCCAGCAGGACAGCAAATCAGCCCCAGCATTTT.

The V gene is TRBV7-2, the J gene TRBJ2-7; D unclear. V was pared by 0 bases and J by 0 bases, with 3 bases between. This CDR3 contains 13 residues. Germline V gene data show CDR1 as SGHTA and CDR2 as FQGNSA. The CDR3 protein is CASSLAGSYEQYF. The CDR3 coding sequence is TGTGCCAGCAGCTTAGCAGGCTCCTACGAGCAGTACTTC.

The rearrangement links TRBV5-1 to TRBJ2-7, with D tentatively TRBD1 (5 bases). Germline loops: CDR1 SGHRS, CDR2 YFSETQ. The CDR3 has 15 amino acids. V was cut by 9 bases and J by 0 bases, with 19 bases left in between. CDR3 nucleotide sequence: TGCGCCATTACCAAGGGGTCGGGTGTCTCCTACGAGCAGTACTTC. Its translation: CAITKGSGVSYEQYF.

The chain has TRBV7-9 and TRBJ2-2; D remains ambiguous. The germline V and J ends were trimmed by 1 base and 8 bases, with 17 bases remaining between them. The CDR3 has 16 amino acids. Looked up from germline, CDR1 is SEHNR and CDR2 is FQNEAQ (reference sequence). In nucleotides, the CDR3 is TGTGCCAGCAGCTTAGATAATTACCGCAAAACTGGGGAGCTGTTTTTT. It is translated as CASSLDNYRKTGELFF.